This section outlines one T cell receptor beta chain sequence together with its context. The antigen remains unidentified. This specimen comes from a study of human thymus T cells. General study results and limits: Related research described strongly overlapping thymic repertoires in unrelated people. Thymic and blood repertoires appeared to display a bias in their usage of V and J genes.

Trimming took off 0 bases at V and 1 base at J, with 14 bases between the two ends. Germline V gene lookup returns CDR1 SGHRS and CDR2 YFSETQ. The CDR3 has 16 residues. Thymus was obtained from resections taken during corrective heart surgery. Infants served as donors; they were healthy and Finnish and were having corrective surgery for congenital heart defects. Profiled with immunoSEQ multiplex PCR; TCRdb holds only in-frame clones, not every one. The sample shows roughly 77,000 clones, approximately 95% of them seen only once. This TCR was recovered from a girl under two years old with a congenital heart defect but otherwise immunologically healthy. The chain has TRBV5-1 and TRBJ2-7, with D hard to call. Sequenced: thymus tissue. The CDR3 nucleotides are TGCGCCAGCAGCTTGGTAACAGTTTATCCTTCCTACGAGCAGTACTTC. Amino acids: CASSLVTVYPSYEQYF.